This T cell receptor (beta chain) was found in a study of blood T cell repertoires in COVID-19. The protocol was immunoSEQ multiplex PCR, while the TCRdb copy is restricted to in-frame clones and leaves out a portion. The sample includes under 350,000 clones, around nine tenths of them seen just once. This clone has more than one count but fewer than ten. The CDR3 totals 13 residues. Per germline, CDR1 MDHEN and CDR2 SYDVKM. The V segment lost 10 bases and the J segment 4 bases; nucleotides outside the gene matches: 4. Cohort 3 recovered donors had two negative PCRs, clearance, or symptom resolution. This sequence was found in a woman in her sixties or seventies who had recovered from COVID-19. Sequencing was carried out using PBMCs or T cells enriched from blood (not recorded which). This chain links TRBV28 with TRBJ2-1, with 10 positions matching TRBD2. CDR3 sequence (DNA): TGTGCCACCGGACTAGCGGTTTACAATGAGCAGTTCTTC. Amino acids: CATGLAVYNEQFF.